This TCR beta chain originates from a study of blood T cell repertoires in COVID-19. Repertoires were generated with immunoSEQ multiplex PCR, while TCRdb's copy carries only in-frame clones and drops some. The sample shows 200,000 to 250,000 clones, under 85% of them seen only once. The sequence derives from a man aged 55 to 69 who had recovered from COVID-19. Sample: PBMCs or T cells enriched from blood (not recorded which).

This CDR3 is CASLDPFRTEAFF. CDR3 nucleotide sequence: TGTGCCAGCCTCGATCCTTTCAGGACTGAAGCTTTCTTT. The V call is TRBV12-3 or TRBV12-4, the J call TRBJ1-1; the D is unclear. The CDR3 has 13 amino acids. V gave up 8 bases and J gave up 5 bases, with 15 bases separating them.